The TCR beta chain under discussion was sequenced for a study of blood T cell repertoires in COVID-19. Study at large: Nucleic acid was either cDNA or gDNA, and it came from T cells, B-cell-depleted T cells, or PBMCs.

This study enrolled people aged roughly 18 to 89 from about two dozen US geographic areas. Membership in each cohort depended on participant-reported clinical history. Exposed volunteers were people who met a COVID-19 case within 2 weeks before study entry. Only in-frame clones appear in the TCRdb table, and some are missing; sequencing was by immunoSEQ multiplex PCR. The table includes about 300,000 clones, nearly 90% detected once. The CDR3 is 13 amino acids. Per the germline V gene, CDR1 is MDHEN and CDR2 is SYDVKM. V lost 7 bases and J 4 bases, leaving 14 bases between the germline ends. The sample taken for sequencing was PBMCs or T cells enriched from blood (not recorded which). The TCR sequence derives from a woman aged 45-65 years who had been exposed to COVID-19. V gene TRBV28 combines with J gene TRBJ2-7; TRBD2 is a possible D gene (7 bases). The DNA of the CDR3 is TGTGCCAGCACCATTGCGGGGGCTTACGAGCAGTACTTC. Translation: CASTIAGAYEQYF.